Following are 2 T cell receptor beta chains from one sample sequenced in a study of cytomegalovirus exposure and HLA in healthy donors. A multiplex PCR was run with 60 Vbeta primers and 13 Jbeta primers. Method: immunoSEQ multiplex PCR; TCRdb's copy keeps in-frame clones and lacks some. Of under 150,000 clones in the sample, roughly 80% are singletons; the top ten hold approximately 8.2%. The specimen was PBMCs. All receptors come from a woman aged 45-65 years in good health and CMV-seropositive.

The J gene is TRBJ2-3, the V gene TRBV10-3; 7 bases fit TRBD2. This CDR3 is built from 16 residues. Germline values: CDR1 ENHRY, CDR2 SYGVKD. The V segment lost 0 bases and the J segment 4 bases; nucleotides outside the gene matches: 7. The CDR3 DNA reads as TGTGCCATCAGTGAGTCGGGAGCGGGGAGGGCAGATACGCAGTATTTT. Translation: CAISESGAGRADTQYF.

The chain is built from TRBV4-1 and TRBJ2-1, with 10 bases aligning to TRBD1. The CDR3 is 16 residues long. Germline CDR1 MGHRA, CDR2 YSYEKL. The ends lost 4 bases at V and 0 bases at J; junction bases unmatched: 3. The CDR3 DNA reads TGCGCCAGCAGCCGACAGGGGGCGAGCTCCTACAATGAGCAGTTCTTC. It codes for CASSRQGASSYNEQFF.